This T cell receptor (beta chain) stems from a study of cytomegalovirus exposure and HLA in healthy donors. Germline loops: CDR1 ENHRY, CDR2 SYGVKD. The J segment lost 0 bases and the V segment lost 3 bases, leaving 4 bases of the junction unmatched. This CDR3 region has 17 residues. 60 Vbeta and 13 Jbeta primers were used in PCR. The repertoire was sequenced with immunoSEQ multiplex PCR; TCRdb's copy has only in-frame clones and lacks some. The sample records about 150,000 clones, roughly 82% being singletons. This receptor was obtained from a woman aged 45-65 years in good health and CMV-seropositive. Sequencing used PBMCs. The chain employs TRBV10-3 and TRBJ2-6; 8 bases agree with TRBD2. The CDR3 loop is CAISDGGGISGANVLTF. In DNA form, the CDR3 reads TGTGCCATCAGTGACGGGGGGGGAATCTCTGGGGCCAACGTCCTGACTTTC.